The entry below describes one T cell receptor beta chain. Germline V gene sequence: CDR1 MDHEN, CDR2 SYDVKM. Trimming removed 2 bases from V and 7 bases from J, with 18 bases in between. The CDR3 is 16 residues long. The method was immunoSEQ multiplex PCR; TCRdb's version includes in-frame clones alone and lacks a portion of them. The sample holds 150,000 to 200,000 clones, approximately 82% seen once. The sample originates from a study of blood T cell repertoires in COVID-19. As for the study in general: Material from acute and convalescent COVID-19 was sourced from the United States, Italy and Spain.

The TCR was taken from a human donor with acute or convalescent COVID-19. The donor label of this sample is uncertain. Sample: peripheral blood. J is TRBJ2-1 and V is TRBV28; the D is unclear. The CDR3 is CASSLRTTSSLNEQFF. In DNA form, the CDR3 reads TGTGCCAGCAGTTTACGAACTACCTCGAGTTTGAATGAGCAGTTCTTC.